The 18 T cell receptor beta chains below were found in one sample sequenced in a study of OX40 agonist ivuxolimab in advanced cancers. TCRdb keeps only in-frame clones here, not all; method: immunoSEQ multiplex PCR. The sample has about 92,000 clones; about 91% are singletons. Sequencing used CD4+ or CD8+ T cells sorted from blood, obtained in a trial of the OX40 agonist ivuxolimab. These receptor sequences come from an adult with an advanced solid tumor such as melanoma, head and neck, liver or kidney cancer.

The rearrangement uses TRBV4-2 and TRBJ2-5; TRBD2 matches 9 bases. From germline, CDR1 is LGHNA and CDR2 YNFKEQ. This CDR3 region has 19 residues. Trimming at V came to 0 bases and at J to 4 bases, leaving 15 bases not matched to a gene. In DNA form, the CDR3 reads TGTGCCAGCAGCCAAGATTGGGCTAGCGGGGAGAAGCTACGAGAGACCCAGTACTTC. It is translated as CASSQDWASGEKLRETQYF.

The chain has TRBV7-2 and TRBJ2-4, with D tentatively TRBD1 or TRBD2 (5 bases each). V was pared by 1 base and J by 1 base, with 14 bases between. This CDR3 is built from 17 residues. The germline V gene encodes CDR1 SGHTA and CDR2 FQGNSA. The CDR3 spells CASSLGMSWGAKNIQYF. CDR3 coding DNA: TGTGCCAGCAGCTTAGGAATGAGTTGGGGGGCCAAAAACATTCAGTACTTC. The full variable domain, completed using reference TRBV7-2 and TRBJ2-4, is GAGVSQSPSNKVTEKGKDVELRCDPISGHTALYWYRQSLGQGLEFLIYFQGNSAPDKSGLPSDRFSAERTGGSVSTLTIQRTQQEDSAVYLCASSLGMSWGAKNIQYFGAGTRLSVL.

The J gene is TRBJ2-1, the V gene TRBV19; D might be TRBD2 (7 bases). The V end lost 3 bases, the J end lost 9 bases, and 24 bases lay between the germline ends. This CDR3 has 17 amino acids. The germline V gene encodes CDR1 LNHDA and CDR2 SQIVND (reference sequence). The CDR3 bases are TGTGCCAGTAGTATTTTCGGCGGGGGCGGGAGTAGTGGTGAGCAGTTCTTC. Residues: CASSIFGGGGSSGEQFF.

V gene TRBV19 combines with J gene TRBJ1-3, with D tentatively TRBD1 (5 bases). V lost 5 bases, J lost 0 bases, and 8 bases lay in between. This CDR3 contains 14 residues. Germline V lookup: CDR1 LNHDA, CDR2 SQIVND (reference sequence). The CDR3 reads CASSEGPSGNTIYF. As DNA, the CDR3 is TGTGCCAGTAGTGAGGGGCCCTCTGGAAACACCATATATTTT.

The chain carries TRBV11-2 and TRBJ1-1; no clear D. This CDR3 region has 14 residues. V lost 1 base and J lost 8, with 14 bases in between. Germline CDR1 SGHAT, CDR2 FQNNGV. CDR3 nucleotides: TGTGCCAGCAGCTTAGCGGGCAGCTTCGGGGAAGCTTTCTTT. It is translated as CASSLAGSFGEAFF.

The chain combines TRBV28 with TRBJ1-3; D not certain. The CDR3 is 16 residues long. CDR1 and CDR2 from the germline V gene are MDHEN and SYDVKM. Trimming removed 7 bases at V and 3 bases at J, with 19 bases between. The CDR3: CASTDSSTRGGNTIYF. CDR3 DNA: TGTGCCAGCACCGATTCGAGCACCCGGGGTGGAAACACCATATATTTT.

CDR3 DNA: TGTGCCAGCAGCTTCAGCGGACCCGGGGAGCTGTTTTTT. It specifies CASSFSGPGELFF. V and J are TRBV7-3 and TRBJ2-2; a possible D gene is TRBD2 (5 bases). Germline V gives CDR1 SGHTA, CDR2 FQGTGA. The CDR3 is 13 amino acids. V lost 3 bases, J lost 6 bases, and 8 bases lay in between.

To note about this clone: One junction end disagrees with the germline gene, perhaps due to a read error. CDR3 nucleotides: TGTGCCAGCTGTTATGATCAGGGGACAGTGTCCTACGAGCAGTACTTC. This translates into CASCYDQGTVSYEQYF. The gene calls are TRBV6-6 and TRBJ2-7, with 7 bases aligning to TRBD1. The CDR3 has 16 amino acids. CDR1 MNHNY and CDR2 SVGAGI come from the germline V gene (reference sequence).

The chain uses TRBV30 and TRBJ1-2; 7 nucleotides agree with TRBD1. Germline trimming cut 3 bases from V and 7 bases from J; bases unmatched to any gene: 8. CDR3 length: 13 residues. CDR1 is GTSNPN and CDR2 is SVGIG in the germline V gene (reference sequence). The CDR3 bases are TGTGCCTGGAGGAGGACAGGAGTAGGTGGCTACACCTTC. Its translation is CAWRRTGVGGYTF.

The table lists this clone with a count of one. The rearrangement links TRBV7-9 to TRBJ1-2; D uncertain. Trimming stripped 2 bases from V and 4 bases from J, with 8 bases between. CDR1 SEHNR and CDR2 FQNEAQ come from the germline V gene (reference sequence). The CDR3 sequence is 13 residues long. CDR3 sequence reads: CASSLYESYGYTF. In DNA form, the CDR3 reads TGTGCCAGCAGCTTATACGAGAGCTATGGCTACACCTTC.

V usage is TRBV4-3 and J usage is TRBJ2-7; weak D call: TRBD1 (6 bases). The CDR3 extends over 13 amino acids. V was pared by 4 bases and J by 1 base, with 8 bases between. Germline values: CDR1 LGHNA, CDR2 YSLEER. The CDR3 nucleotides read TGCGCCAGCAGCCGGGACACGTCCTACGAGCAGTACTTC. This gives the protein CASSRDTSYEQYF.

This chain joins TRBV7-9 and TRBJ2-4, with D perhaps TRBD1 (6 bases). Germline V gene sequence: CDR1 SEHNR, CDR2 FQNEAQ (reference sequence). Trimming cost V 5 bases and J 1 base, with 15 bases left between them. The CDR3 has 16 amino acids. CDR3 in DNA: TGTGCCAGCAGCCATACAGGGTGGGGGGCCAAAAACATTCAGTACTTC. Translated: CASSHTGWGAKNIQYF.

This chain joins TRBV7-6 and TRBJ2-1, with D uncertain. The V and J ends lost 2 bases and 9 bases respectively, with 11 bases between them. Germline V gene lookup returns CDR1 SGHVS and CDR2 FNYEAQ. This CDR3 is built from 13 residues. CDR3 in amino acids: CASSLSRLGEQFF. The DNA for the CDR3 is TGTGCCAGCAGCTTATCCCGGCTCGGTGAGCAGTTCTTC. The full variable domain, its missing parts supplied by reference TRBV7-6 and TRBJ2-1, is GAGVSQSPRYKVTKRGQDVALRCDPISGHVSLYWYRQALGQGPEFLTYFNYEAQQDKSGLPNDRFSAERPEGSISTLTIQRTEQRDSAMYRCASSLSRLGEQFFGPGTRLTVL.

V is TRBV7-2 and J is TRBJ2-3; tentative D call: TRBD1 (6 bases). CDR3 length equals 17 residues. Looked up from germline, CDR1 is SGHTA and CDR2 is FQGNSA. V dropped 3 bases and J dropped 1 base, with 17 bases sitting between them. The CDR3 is CASSFLGGIDGTDTQYF. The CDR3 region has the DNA TGTGCCAGCAGCTTTTTAGGGGGTATTGACGGCACAGATACGCAGTATTTT.

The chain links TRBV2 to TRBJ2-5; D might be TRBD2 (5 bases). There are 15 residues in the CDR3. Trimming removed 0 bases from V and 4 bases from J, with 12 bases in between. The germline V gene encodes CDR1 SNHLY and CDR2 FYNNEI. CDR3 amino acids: CASSEALALRETQYF. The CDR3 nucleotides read TGTGCCAGCAGTGAAGCGCTAGCTTTACGAGAGACCCAGTACTTC.

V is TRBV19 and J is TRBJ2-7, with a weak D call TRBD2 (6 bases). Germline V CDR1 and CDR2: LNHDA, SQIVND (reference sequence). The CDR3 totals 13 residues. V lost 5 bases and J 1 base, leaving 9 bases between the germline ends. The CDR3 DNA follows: TGTGCCAGTAGTGTGGCGGGGTCCTACGAGCAGTACTTC. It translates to CASSVAGSYEQYF. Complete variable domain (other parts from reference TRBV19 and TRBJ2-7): DGGITQSPKYLFRKEGQNVTLSCEQNLNHDAMYWYRQDPGQGLRLIYYSQIVNDFQKGDIAEGYSVSREKKESFPLTVTSAQKNPTAFYLCASSVAGSYEQYFGPGTRLTVT.

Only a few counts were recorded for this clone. DNA of the CDR3: TGCGCCACCAGAAGGGGCTTCGGGGAGACCCAGTACTTC. Its protein is CATRRGFGETQYF. The chain is built from TRBV5-1 and TRBJ2-5; perhaps TRBD1 as D (5 bases). CDR1 is SGHRS and CDR2 is YFSETQ in the germline V gene. This CDR3 has 13 amino acids. With 9 bases removed from V and 5 bases from J, the gap between germline ends came to 17 bases.

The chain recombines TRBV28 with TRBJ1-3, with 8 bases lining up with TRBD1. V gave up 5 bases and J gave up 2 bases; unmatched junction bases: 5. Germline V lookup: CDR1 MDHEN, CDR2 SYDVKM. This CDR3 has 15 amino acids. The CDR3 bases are TGTGCCAGCAGTCTCCCGACAGGGGCTGGAAACACCATATATTTT. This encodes CASSLPTGAGNTIYF.